The 23 T cell receptor beta chains given below trace back to one sample, sequenced in a study of blood T cell repertoires in COVID-19. Clones were sequenced by immunoSEQ multiplex PCR, and TCRdb holds only the in-frame ones, with some missing. This sample has approximately 90,000 clones; approximately 80% occur once, and the top ten carry 30% to 35%. The sequenced material came from peripheral blood. Receptor source: a woman older than 75 with active or convalescent COVID-19.

The CDR3 region is CASSRFPQANTEAFF. The CDR3 region has the DNA TGTGCCAGCAGCCGCTTTCCGCAGGCAAACACTGAAGCTTTCTTT. The chain links TRBV7-9 to TRBJ1-1; no clear D. This CDR3 has 15 residues. The germline gives CDR1 SEHNR, CDR2 FQNEAQ (reference sequence). The V end was cut by 5 bases, the J end by 2 bases, with 15 bases between. Using reference TRBV7-9 and TRBJ1-1 for the parts outside the CDR3, the full variable domain is DTGVSQNPRHKITKRGQNVTFRCDPISEHNRLYWYRQTLGQGPEFLTYFQNEAQLEKSRLLSDRFSAERPKGSFSTLEIQRTEQGDSAMYLCASSRFPQANTEAFFGQGTRLTVV.

This clone was counted a single time. The chain combines TRBV27 with TRBJ2-1; D might be TRBD1 (6 bases). Germline V gives CDR1 MNHEY, CDR2 SMNVEV (reference sequence). V dropped 5 bases and J dropped 5 bases, with 16 bases sitting between them. The CDR3 runs to 15 residues. The CDR3 DNA sequence: TGTGCCAGCAGTCCGTTGGGGACAAGTCACAATGAGCAGTTCTTC. Amino acids: CASSPLGTSHNEQFF.

The chain uses TRBV3-1 (or the pseudogene TRBV3-2) and TRBJ1-2, with 10 bases matching TRBD1. CDR1 is LGHDT, CDR2 YNNKEL, per germline (reference sequence). With V trimmed by 0 bases and J by 8 bases, 6 bases remained unmatched. CDR3 length equals 15 residues. CDR3 sequence: CASSQDGTGVGGYTF. The CDR3 region has the DNA TGTGCCAGCAGCCAAGACGGGACAGGGGTTGGAGGCTACACCTTC.

The chain recombines TRBV6-1 with TRBJ2-1, with 12 bases that match TRBD2. This CDR3 comprises 17 residues. The V segment lost 4 bases and the J segment 4 bases; nucleotides outside the gene matches: 8. Germline CDR1 and CDR2: MNHNS and SASEGT. The CDR3 here is CASSVRLAGGLYNEQFF. DNA for the CDR3: TGTGCCAGCAGTGTGCGGCTAGCGGGGGGGCTTTACAATGAGCAGTTCTTC.

This clone has a handful of counts. The chain couples TRBV11-1 to TRBJ2-1; 7 nucleotides line up with TRBD1. Trimming at V came to 6 bases and at J to 0 bases, leaving 8 bases not matched to a gene. Germline loops: CDR1 SGHAT, CDR2 FQDESV (reference sequence). CDR3 length: 16 amino acids. The CDR3 region is CASSLQGTRSYNEQFF. CDR3 nucleotides: TGTGCCAGCAGTTTACAGGGGACCCGCTCCTACAATGAGCAGTTCTTC.

J is TRBJ2-3 and V is TRBV10-3; perhaps TRBD2 as D (6 bases). The CDR3 is 15 amino acids. Trimming shortened V by 2 bases and J by 4 bases, and 13 bases separated the two germline ends. Looked up from germline, CDR1 is ENHRY and CDR2 is SYGVKD. The CDR3: CAISEARRAADTQYF. The CDR3 DNA reads TGTGCCATCAGTGAGGCCCGGAGGGCGGCAGATACGCAGTATTTT.

The chain has TRBV15 and TRBJ2-4; D unresolved. Per germline, CDR1 LNHNV and CDR2 YYDKDF (reference sequence). V dropped 0 bases and J dropped 1 base, with 16 bases sitting between them. This CDR3 region has 18 residues. The CDR3 is CATSRDQVPQAAKNIQYF. CDR3 DNA: TGTGCCACCAGCAGAGATCAGGTTCCCCAGGCGGCCAAAAACATTCAGTACTTC. Full variable domain (outside the CDR3, taken from reference TRBV15 and TRBJ2-4): DAMVIQNPRYQVTQFGKPVTLSCSQTLNHNVMYWYQQKSSQAPKLLFHYYDKDFNNEADTPDNFQSRRPNTSFCFLDIRSPGLGDTAMYLCATSRDQVPQAAKNIQYFGAGTRLSVL.

The chain has TRBV3-1 (or the pseudogene TRBV3-2) and TRBJ2-1, with 13 bases aligning to TRBD2. CDR3 size: 21 residues. V gave up 3 bases and J gave up 0 bases; unmatched junction bases: 14. Germline values: CDR1 LGHDT, CDR2 YNNKEL (reference sequence). The CDR3 DNA sequence: TGTGCCAGCAGCCACCGAACTAGCGGGAGGGTATATTCGAGCTCCTACAATGAGCAGTTCTTC. Translation: CASSHRTSGRVYSSSYNEQFF.

CDR3 in amino acids: CASTPTRTGGGSGANVLTF. The CDR3 nucleotides are TGTGCCAGTACACCAACCAGGACAGGGGGAGGCTCTGGGGCCAACGTCCTGACTTTC. This chain links TRBV19 with TRBJ2-6; 10 nucleotides align to TRBD1. Germline V lookup: CDR1 LNHDA, CDR2 SQIVND (reference sequence). The V segment lost 7 bases and the J segment 0 bases; nucleotides outside the gene matches: 12. The CDR3 loop spans 19 amino acids.

The chain employs TRBV6-4 and TRBJ2-2; no reliable D call. Germline loops: CDR1 MRHNA, CDR2 SNTAGT. With 3 bases removed from V and 7 bases from J, the gap between germline ends came to 9 bases. This CDR3 comprises 13 residues. This CDR3 is CASSDELGGELFF. CDR3 DNA sequence: TGTGCCAGCAGTGATGAACTTGGCGGGGAGCTGTTTTTT.

Turning to this clone: Compared with germline, one end of the junction differs, possibly owing to a read error. The V and J genes are TRBV6-1 and TRBJ2-4; a weak D match, TRBD1 (5 bases). The CDR3 sequence is 13 residues long. Germline lookup yields CDR1 MNHNS and CDR2 SASEGT. The CDR3 bases are TGTGCCAGCAGTGAAGATTGGGGCAGCATCGCGGACTTC. Amino acid sequence: CASSEDWGSIADF.

The rearrangement joins TRBV19 to TRBJ1-3; D unresolved. The germline gives CDR1 LNHDA, CDR2 SQIVND (reference sequence). Deletions cut 6 bases from V and 4 bases from J, with 7 bases between. The CDR3 spans 12 residues. CDR3 DNA: TGTGCCAGTAGAGAGCCCGGAAACACCATATATTTT. It is translated as CASREPGNTIYF. The full variable domain, with the rest looked up from reference TRBV19 and TRBJ1-3, is DGGITQSPKYLFRKEGQNVTLSCEQNLNHDAMYWYRQDPGQGLRLIYYSQIVNDFQKGDIAEGYSVSREKKESFPLTVTSAQKNPTAFYLCASREPGNTIYFGEGSWLTVV.

The chain employs TRBV3-1 (or the pseudogene TRBV3-2) and TRBJ1-1, with D hard to call. The CDR3 covers 11 residues. CDR1 and CDR2 from the germline V gene are LGHDT and YNNKEL (reference sequence). V dropped 2 bases and J dropped 6 bases, with 4 bases sitting between them. The CDR3, as DNA: TGTGCCAGCAGCCAATCATCTGAAGCTTTCTTT. Translating it yields CASSQSSEAFF.

In its sample, this clone was seen a few times. The genes are TRBV19 and TRBJ1-6; the D gene is possibly TRBD1 (5 bases). This CDR3 has 15 amino acids. CDR1 and CDR2 from the germline V gene are LNHDA and SQIVND (reference sequence). V shed 2 bases and J shed 7 bases, with 12 bases lying between them. The CDR3 DNA reads as TGTGCCAGTAGTATATCTGGGCAGGGAAATTCACCCCTCCACTTT. This translates into CASSISGQGNSPLHF.

The CDR3 reads CASSLGQVPYNEQFF. CDR3 in DNA: TGTGCCAGCAGCCTAGGACAGGTCCCCTACAATGAGCAGTTCTTC. This chain uses TRBV11-2 with TRBJ2-1; 7 bases match TRBD1. Germline V lookup: CDR1 SGHAT, CDR2 FQNNGV. The CDR3 spans 15 residues. J was trimmed by 2 bases and V by 5 bases; bases with no gene match: 6.

The chain recombines TRBV28 with TRBJ2-5, with D perhaps matching TRBD2 (6 bases). V gave up 6 bases and J gave up 4 bases, with 9 bases separating them. The germline CDR1 and CDR2 sequences are MDHEN and SYDVKM. The CDR3 runs to 12 residues. The CDR3 nucleotides read TGTGCCAGCAGACGGGACTTAGAGACCCAGTACTTC. Translating gives CASRRDLETQYF.

V usage is TRBV3-1 (or the pseudogene TRBV3-2) and J usage is TRBJ2-7; D perhaps matches TRBD2 (7 bases). The germline V gene has CDR1 LGHDT and CDR2 YNNKEL (reference sequence). This CDR3 is 15 amino acids long. Between the trimmed V and J ends, which lost 3 bases and 4 bases, there was a span of 16 bases. CDR3 loop: CASSQGGRRPYEQYF. CDR3 sequence (DNA): TGTGCCAGCAGCCAGGGGGGGCGGCGACCTTACGAGCAGTACTTC.

The J gene is TRBJ1-5, the V gene TRBV18, with D perhaps TRBD1 (5 bases). Trimming removed 6 bases at V and 8 bases at J, with 14 bases between. The CDR3 is 13 residues long. Germline V gene sequence: CDR1 KGHSH, CDR2 LQKENI. Here the CDR3 reads CASSPRDSEPQHF. CDR3 DNA sequence: TGTGCCAGCTCCCCCAGGGATTCGGAGCCCCAGCATTTT.

The chain recombines TRBV9 with TRBJ1-4, with D unresolved. Germline-derived CDR1 and CDR2 are SGDLS and YYNGEE. V was trimmed by 4 bases and J by 2 bases, leaving 15 bases between them. CDR3 length equals 16 residues. Here the CDR3 reads CASSPTPTLTNEKLFF. CDR3 nucleotides: TGTGCCAGCAGCCCGACACCGACACTTACTAATGAAAAACTGTTTTTT.

The rearrangement links TRBV19 to TRBJ1-1, with 9 bases identical to TRBD1. Germline assignment: CDR1 LNHDA and CDR2 SQIVND (reference sequence). This CDR3 region has 13 residues. With 9 bases clipped from V and 4 bases from J, the junction kept 6 bases outside the gene matches. CDR3 nucleotides: TGTGCCAGCGGACAGGGGAAGACCACTGAAGCTTTCTTT. Its translation: CASGQGKTTEAFF.

The J gene is TRBJ2-1, the V gene TRBV5-4, with D tentatively TRBD1 (5 bases). Trimming cost V 4 bases and J 2 bases, with 19 bases left between them. The CDR3 has 17 residues. Germline V gene lookup returns CDR1 SGHNT and CDR2 YYREEE (reference sequence). CDR3 sequence (DNA): TGTGCCAGCAGCATGGACGGTGGTAGGGGTCCCTACAATGAGCAGTTCTTC. This codes for CASSMDGGRGPYNEQFF.

V is TRBV4-1 and J is TRBJ2-6; TRBD2 is a possible D gene (5 bases). CDR3 size: 17 residues. V gave up 3 bases and J gave up 0 bases, with 12 bases separating them. Germline CDR1 is MGHRA and CDR2 is YSYEKL. The CDR3 DNA follows: TGCGCCAGCAGCCACCCCTCCGGGGTCTCTGGGGCCAACGTCCTGACTTTC. Its translation is CASSHPSGVSGANVLTF.

The table lists this clone with a few counts. This chain connects TRBV7-2 to TRBJ2-2, with 8 bases matching TRBD1. CDR1 and CDR2 (germline): SGHTA, FQGNSA. V lost 3 bases, J lost 7 bases, and 4 bases stayed unmatched. This CDR3 is built from 14 residues. CDR3 loop: CASSFGQGIGELFF. In DNA form, the CDR3 reads TGTGCCAGCAGCTTTGGACAGGGCATCGGGGAGCTGTTTTTT.